This T cell receptor beta chain derives from a study of blood T cell repertoires in COVID-19. The table came from immunoSEQ multiplex PCR; TCRdb's copy has only in-frame clones and leaves some out. This repertoire shows about 75,000 clones, around 80% found once; its top ten account for about a fifth. The CDR3 loop spans 14 amino acids. Germline values: CDR1 SGHRS, CDR2 YFSETQ. The J segment lost 7 bases and the V segment lost 4 bases, leaving 9 bases of the junction unmatched. The specimen sequenced was peripheral blood. The clonotype originates from a woman between 45 and 65 years old with acute or convalescent COVID-19. J is TRBJ2-3 and V is TRBV5-1, with 7 bases identical to TRBD1. The CDR3 nucleotides are TGCGCCAGCAGCCCCGACAGGGTAAAGAATACGCAGTATTTT. Protein: CASSPDRVKNTQYF.